This TCR beta chain was sequenced in a study of cytotoxic CD8 clonotypes in ibrutinib-treated CLL. Study-wide points: Having risen at ibrutinib response, clonality had fallen back toward baseline by progression. Collection times varied between progressing and sustained-remission patients.

V was shortened by 2 bases and J by 7 bases, with 9 bases between the two germline ends. The germline V gene encodes CDR1 SNHLY and CDR2 FYNNEI. This CDR3 contains 12 residues. Generated by immunoSEQ multiplex PCR, the TCRdb table keeps only in-frame clones and is missing some. The sample yields around 70,000 clones, around 84% seen once. Comments on this clone: Antigen specificity is unknown.

Sequencing was performed on PBMCs, taken at disease progression, from a patient treated with ibrutinib. The chain couples TRBV2 to TRBJ2-7; D remains unclear. This receptor was identified in a human donor with chronic lymphocytic leukemia. The CDR3 spells CASSEQSREQYF. The DNA for the CDR3 is TGTGCCAGCAGTGAACAGAGCAGGGAGCAGTACTTC.